Frequency places the clone carrying this T cell receptor beta chain as large. The sample contains more than one DNA sequence encoding this CDR3. The data were obtained in a study of cytomegalovirus exposure and HLA in healthy donors. The PCR employed 60 Vbeta primers together with 13 Jbeta primers. The method was immunoSEQ multiplex PCR; TCRdb's version includes in-frame clones alone and lacks a portion of them. The table gives about 140,000 clones; the top ten clones make up 2% to 2.5% of it. The germline V gene has CDR1 SQVTM and CDR2 ANQGSEA. The CDR3 contains 12 residues. The junction had 2 bases not matched to a gene; V was cut back by 2 bases and J by 4 bases.

The rearrangement uses TRBV29-1 and TRBJ2-7; TRBD2 agrees at 7 bases. The sequenced sample was PBMCs. The sequence came from a woman under 30 in good health and CMV-seronegative. CDR3 coding DNA: TGCAGCGTTGAACTAGCGGATTACGAGCAGTACTTC. This sequence encodes CSVELADYEQYF.